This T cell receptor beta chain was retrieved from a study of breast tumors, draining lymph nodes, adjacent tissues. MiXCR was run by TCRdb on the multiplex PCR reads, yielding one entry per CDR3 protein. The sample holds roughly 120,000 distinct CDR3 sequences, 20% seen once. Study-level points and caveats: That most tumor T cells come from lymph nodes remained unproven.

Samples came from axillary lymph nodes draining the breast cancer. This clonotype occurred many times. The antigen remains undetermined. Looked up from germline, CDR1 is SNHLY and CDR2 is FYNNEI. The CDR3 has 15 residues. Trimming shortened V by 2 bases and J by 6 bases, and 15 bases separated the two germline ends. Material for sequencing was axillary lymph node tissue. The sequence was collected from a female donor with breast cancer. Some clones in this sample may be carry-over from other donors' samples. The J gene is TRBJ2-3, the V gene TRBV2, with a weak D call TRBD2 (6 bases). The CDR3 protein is CASSESRESRDTQYF. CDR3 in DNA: TGTGCCAGCAGTGAATCCCGGGAGTCTCGGGATACGCAGTATTTT.